A single sample is the source of the 5 T cell receptor beta chains below, sequenced in a study of cytomegalovirus exposure and HLA in healthy donors. PCR primers comprised 60 Vbeta and 13 Jbeta primers. TCRdb's table, derived via immunoSEQ multiplex PCR, lists solely in-frame clones and lacks some. The table shows about 170,000 clones, with over 75% occurring only once. The specimen sequenced was PBMCs. The receptors here all came from a female donor in good health and CMV-seronegative.

The chain uses TRBV27 and TRBJ2-2; maybe TRBD2 (7 bases). The CDR3 contains 15 residues. Germline CDR1 is MNHEY and CDR2 is SMNVEV (reference sequence). Trimming shortened V by 3 bases and J by 0 bases, and 8 bases separated the two germline ends. DNA of the CDR3: TGTGCCAGCAGTTTGCGGGGGCCGAACACCGGGGAGCTGTTTTTT. This gives the protein CASSLRGPNTGELFF.

This clone was observed a few times. The rearrangement joins TRBV13 to TRBJ2-2; 10 nucleotides line up with TRBD2. The CDR3 covers 17 residues. Looked up from germline, CDR1 is PRHDT and CDR2 is FYEKMQ (reference sequence). V was clipped by 4 bases and J by 5 bases; unmatched bases: 10. Here the CDR3 reads CASSWSTLAGATGELFF. Written as DNA, the CDR3 is TGTGCCAGCAGCTGGTCCACGCTAGCGGGGGCGACCGGGGAGCTGTTTTTT.

CDR3 nucleotide sequence: TGTGCCAGCTCAACAACGGGGGGGCAGGGAAATGAAAAACTGTTTTTT. It is translated as CASSTTGGQGNEKLFF. The rearrangement joins TRBV18 to TRBJ1-4, with TRBD1 as a possible D gene (6 bases). The CDR3 is 16 amino acids. Germline CDR1 and CDR2: KGHSH and LQKENI. Trimming removed 5 bases at V and 5 bases at J, with 18 bases between.

The J gene is TRBJ2-1, the V gene TRBV9; D gene unclear. The ends were cut back, 0 bases at V and 5 bases at J, with 15 bases in the middle. The germline V gene encodes CDR1 SGDLS and CDR2 YYNGEE. The CDR3 consists of 16 residues. The CDR3 DNA sequence: TGTGCCAGCAGCGTAGGCTCCGAGACATCTAACAATGAGCAGTTCTTC. Translation: CASSVGSETSNNEQFF.

The gene calls are TRBV6-1 and TRBJ1-1; the D gene is possibly TRBD1 (5 bases). Germline V lookup: CDR1 MNHNS, CDR2 SASEGT. The CDR3 consists of 12 residues. Between the trimmed V and J ends, which lost 4 bases and 10 bases, there was a span of 13 bases. CDR3 protein: CASSGGHISAFF. The CDR3 DNA follows: TGTGCCAGCAGTGGAGGACACATCTCAGCTTTCTTT.